The clone carrying this TCR beta chain was picked up many times. The data originate from a study of human T cells and chemical hapten exposure. CDR1 is SGHAT and CDR2 is FQNNGV in the germline V gene. This CDR3 has 16 residues. Germline trimming cut 2 bases from V and 4 bases from J; bases unmatched to any gene: 9. TCRdb used MiXCR to reprocess the RACE reads, holding one entry per CDR3 protein. Here the sample spans 99,000 or so distinct CDR3 sequences, 11% being singletons. Noted time point: pre-sensitization, week 0. The treatment here: therapeutic diphenylcyclopropenone sensitization with weekly scalp DPC.

This clonotype originated in a woman in her sixties with alopecia areata. Some clones in this sample may be carry-over from other donors' samples. The chain links TRBV11-2 to TRBJ2-5; TRBD1 matches 8 bases. The sequenced sample was whole blood, obtained in connection with sensitization to the hapten diphenylcyclopropenone (DPC). CDR3 protein: CASSLTFTGTGETQYF. The CDR3 DNA reads as TGTGCCAGCAGCTTAACTTTCACCGGGACAGGAGAGACCCAGTACTTC.